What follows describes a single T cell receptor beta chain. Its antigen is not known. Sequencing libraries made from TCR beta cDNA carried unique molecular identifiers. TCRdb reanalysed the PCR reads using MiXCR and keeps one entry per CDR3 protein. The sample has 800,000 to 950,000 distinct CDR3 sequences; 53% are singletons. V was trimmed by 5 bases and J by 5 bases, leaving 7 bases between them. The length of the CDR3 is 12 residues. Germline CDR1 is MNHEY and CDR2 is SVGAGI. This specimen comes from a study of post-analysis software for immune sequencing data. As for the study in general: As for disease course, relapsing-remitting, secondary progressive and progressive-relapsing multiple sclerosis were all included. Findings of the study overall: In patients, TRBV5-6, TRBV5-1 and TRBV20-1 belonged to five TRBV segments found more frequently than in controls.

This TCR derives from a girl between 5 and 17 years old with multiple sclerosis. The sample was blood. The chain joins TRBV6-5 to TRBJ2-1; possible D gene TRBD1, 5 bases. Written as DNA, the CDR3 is TGTGCCAGCAGTGCCAGGGACAATGAGCAGTTCTTC. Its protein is CASSARDNEQFF.